The text below deals with one T cell receptor (beta chain). Its specific antigen is unknown. Germline is not matched at one junction end, which may reflect a read error. Intraepithelial and lamina propria lymphocytes were isolated from graft specimens using dithiothreitol, EDTA incubations and collagenase D digestion. Bulk TCR-beta sequencing was performed on serial intestinal graft biopsy specimens collected as late as 600 days after transplant. CDR1 and CDR2 (MNHNS, SASEGT) derive from the germline V gene. From cysteine to phenylalanine, the CDR3 is 17 amino acids long. Of all the DNA, just the CDR3 is kept, 51 bases in frame from base 1. The sample originates from a study of graft-versus-host responses after intestinal transplantation (dated by TCRdb to the early 2020s). Broadly, across the study: The transplants that recipients got were multivisceral, liver-intestinal, or isolated intestinal. Rather than going through the commercial service, samples from a few later patients were sequenced in-house on an Illumina MiSeq and processed with MiXCR. Graft-versus-host and host-versus-graft alloreactive T cell clones were tracked in the graft, circulation and bone marrow after intestinal transplantation using bulk TCR-beta CDR3 sequencing. The cohort enrolled 24 intestinal transplant recipients, one of whom was a retransplant, and a few patients without pretransplant specimens were excluded. Alloreactive clones were identified by sequencing pre-transplant mixed lymphocyte reaction products and comparing these products with unstimulated pre-transplant donor and recipient T cells. Anti-thymocyte globulin induction was given to all recipients, followed by maintenance tacrolimus and steroids for around three years. A peak of at least 4% donor T cells among recipient peripheral blood mononuclear cells was the definition used for donor T cell macrochimerism.

Study-wide conclusions, independent of this receptor: High GvH to HvG T cell clonal ratios were observed in the allografts of patients with donor T cell macrochimerism. Peak levels of circulating GvH clones were associated with declines in HvG clones early after transplant. Conclusions were limited by the relatively low number and heterogeneity of intestinal transplant patients. GvH clones turned up in recipient bone marrow, with some appearing earlier in ileal mucosa or blood, a pattern consistent with an intestinal mucosal origin.

The library was prepared using the immunoSEQ multiplex PCR assay. For most patients, genomic DNA was subjected to high-throughput TCR-beta CDR3 sequencing by Adaptive Biotechnologies. Per the authors' processing: TCR sequencing data for some 17 patients were retrieved from Adaptive's ImmunoSEQ software; three other patients were processed with MiXCR and VDJtools. Because the origin of CDR3 nucleotide sequences shared between donor and recipient could not be assigned, those sequences were removed. To be classed as alloreactive, a clone needed at least 2-fold expansion over unstimulated cells and a minimum CFSE-low frequency of 0.002% (template counts) or 0.001% (read counts). Clones were considered mappable if detected in sequenced pre-transplant spleen, lymph node, or MLR CFSE-low populations of the donor or recipient. Cumulative frequency of alloreactive clones was calculated as a percentage of all sequences weighted by copy number. TCRdb stores this immuneACCESS table with in-frame sequences only. Part of the clones is absent; in the studies checked, under half of the shortfall reflects unresolved V genes, and no reason is known for the rest. Clone size and the V and J calls come from that table; the DNA yielded D and trimming. Across this sample there are 35,000 to 40,000 clones, with approximately 86% seen only once. The ten biggest clones cover roughly 18% of the sample.

The TCR was taken from a human patient who received an intestinal transplant, so some T cells may come from the graft donor. The sequence joins TRBV6-1 to TRBJ1-4, and 7 junctional nucleotides match TRBD1. The specimen was ileum tissue, collected less than 210 days after intestinal transplant. Here the CDR3 is given as CASSKAGGQNPFSGLFF. The bases are TGTGCCAGCAGTAAAGCGGGGGGACAGAACCCTTTTTCCGGACTGTTTTTT.